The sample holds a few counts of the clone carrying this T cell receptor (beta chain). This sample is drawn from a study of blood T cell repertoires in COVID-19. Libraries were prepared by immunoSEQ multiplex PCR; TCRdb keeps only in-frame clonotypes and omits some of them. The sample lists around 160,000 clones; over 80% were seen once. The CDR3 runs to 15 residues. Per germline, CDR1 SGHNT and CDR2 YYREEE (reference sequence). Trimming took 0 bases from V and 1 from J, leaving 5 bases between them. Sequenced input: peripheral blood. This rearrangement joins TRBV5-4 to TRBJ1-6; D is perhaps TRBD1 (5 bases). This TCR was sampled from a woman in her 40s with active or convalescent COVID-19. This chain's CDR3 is CASSLEGSYNSPLHF. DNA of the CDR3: TGTGCCAGCAGCTTGGAGGGGTCCTATAATTCACCCCTCCACTTT.